This is a list of T cell receptor beta chains from one sample in a study of T cells after yellow fever vaccination. TCRdb reanalysed the 5' RACE reads using MiXCR and keeps one entry per CDR3 protein. The sample comprises 95,000 to 150,000 distinct CDR3 sequences, 7.5% to 10% of which are singletons, and 30% to 50% rests with the top ten. The material sequenced was CD8+ T cells sorted from PBMCs, taken on the day of the yellow fever booster vaccination. The receptor source for this set is a man younger than 35 who received the YFV17D yellow fever vaccine. Each CDR3 is given with its conserved first and last residue.

v_call	j_call	cdr3_aa
TRBV2	TRBJ2-3	CASIGTYTQYF
TRBV18	TRBJ1-2	CASSQRAGGYGYTF
TRBV20-1	TRBJ1-5	CSARDGRENQPQHF
TRBV12-3/TRBV12-4	TRBJ1-1	CASTPSTQKAFF
TRBV6-2/TRBV6-3	TRBJ2-5	CASSYSPAGTQYF
TRBV10-1	TRBJ2-7	CASSDAEAGRGTYEQYF
TRBV5-1	TRBJ2-7	CASSLALGRAAYEQYF
TRBV29-1	TRBJ2-7	CSVEGSRYSHSSSYEQYF
TRBV4-1	TRBJ2-7	CASSQGQQYSYEQYF
TRBV4-1	TRBJ1-4	CASSRPAGTGWEKLFF
TRBV4-3	TRBJ2-1	CASSQDWASGRHEQFF
TRBV20-1	TRBJ1-3	CSARPDGEWRNTIYF
TRBV9	TRBJ1-1	CASSEGGLTEAFF
TRBV7-8	TRBJ2-3	CASSLGDDTQYF
TRBV12-3/TRBV12-4	TRBJ1-5	CASSRNIDRQAQHF
TRBV29-1	TRBJ2-7	CSVEAWDRGKNEQYF
TRBV7-8	TRBJ2-7	CASSLVGRVYEQYF
TRBV7-2	TRBJ1-3	CASSFSSGVRGNTIYF
TRBV12-3/TRBV12-4	TRBJ1-1	CASSFLGTEAFF
TRBV6-4	TRBJ1-1	CASSPFMGMNTEAFF
TRBV4-2	TRBJ2-1	CASSQPSANEQFF
TRBV29-1	TRBJ2-1	CSVEGPVESSYNEQFF
TRBV7-9	TRBJ1-1	CASRVTVNTEAFF
TRBV18	TRBJ2-6	CASSPPGGGGANVLTF
TRBV20-1	TRBJ1-4	CSARPGLQATNEKLFF
TRBV5-1	TRBJ2-4	CASSLGTGGLDIQYF
TRBV7-9	TRBJ1-2	CASSVSGTGFGYTF
TRBV12-3/TRBV12-4	TRBJ2-7	CASSLGLAGSEQYF
TRBV11-1	TRBJ1-6	CASSEGDSLHF